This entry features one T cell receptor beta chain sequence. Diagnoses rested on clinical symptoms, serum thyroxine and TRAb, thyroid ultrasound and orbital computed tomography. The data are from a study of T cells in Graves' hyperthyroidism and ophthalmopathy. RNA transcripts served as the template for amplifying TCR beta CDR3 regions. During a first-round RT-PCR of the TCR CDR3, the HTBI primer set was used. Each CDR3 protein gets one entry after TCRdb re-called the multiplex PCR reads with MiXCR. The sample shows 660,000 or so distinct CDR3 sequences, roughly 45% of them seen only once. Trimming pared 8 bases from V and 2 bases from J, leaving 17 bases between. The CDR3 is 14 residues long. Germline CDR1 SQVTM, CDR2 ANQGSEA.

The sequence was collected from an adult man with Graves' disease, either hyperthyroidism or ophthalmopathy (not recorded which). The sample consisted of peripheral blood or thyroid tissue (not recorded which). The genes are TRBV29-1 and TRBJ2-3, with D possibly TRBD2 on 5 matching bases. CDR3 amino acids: CSSEGLASTDTQYF. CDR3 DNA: TGCAGCAGTGAGGGTCTAGCCTCCACAGATACGCAGTATTTT.